The T cell receptor beta chain described here comes from a study of T cell changes during pregnancy in multiple sclerosis. TCRdb's table, derived via immunoSEQ multiplex PCR, lists solely in-frame clones and lacks some. The sample lists 90,000 or so clones; 85% to 95% were seen once. CDR1 and CDR2 from the germline V gene are SGHTA and FQGTGA. Trimming stripped 6 bases from V and 2 bases from J, with 13 bases between. The CDR3 is 14 residues long. The chain links TRBV7-3 to TRBJ1-1; D is uncertain. Sequenced here: peripheral blood, sampled in the first trimester of pregnancy. The sequence was obtained from a female donor in good health, enrolled as a control in a pregnancy study. CDR3 DNA: TGTGCCAGCAGTTTAGCGACGGGAAACACTGAAGCTTTCTTT. Residues: CASSLATGNTEAFF.